One sample yielded the 4 T cell receptor beta chains listed below, sequenced in a study of blood T cell repertoires in COVID-19. The method was immunoSEQ multiplex PCR; TCRdb's version includes in-frame clones alone and lacks a portion of them. This sample has some 120,000 clones, with roughly 90% found just once. What was sequenced was peripheral blood. The receptors come from a man between 60 and 75 years old with COVID-19, enrolled during active disease.

V gene TRBV7-3 combines with J gene TRBJ2-2; TRBD2 matches 7 bases. V shed 4 bases, J shed 1 base, and the junction held 0 bases outside the gene matches. The CDR3 spans 14 residues. Per germline, CDR1 SGHTA and CDR2 FQGTGA. CDR3 amino acids: CASSSSGNTGELFF. The DNA of the CDR3 is TGTGCCAGCAGCTCTAGCGGGAACACCGGGGAGCTGTTTTTT.

Regarding this clone: One end of the junction does not line up with germline, which may come from a read error. This chain connects TRBV4-2 to TRBJ2-7; 8 nucleotides agree with TRBD2. The CDR3 contains 12 residues. Per the germline V gene, CDR1 is LGHNA and CDR2 is YNFKEQ. The chain's CDR3 is CASSQALGTRVF. CDR3 coding DNA: TGTGCCAGCAGCCAAGCGCTCGGGACTAGAGTCTTC.

This chain joins TRBV12-3 or TRBV12-4 and TRBJ1-4; D unclear. Trimming stripped 0 bases from V and 14 bases from J, with 13 bases between. CDR3 length: 13 amino acids. Here the CDR3 DNA reads TGTGCCAGCAGTTTAGCGAACCCTGCGAAGCTGTTTTTT. This codes for CASSLANPAKLFF.

The rearrangement joins TRBV12-5 to TRBJ2-1; 7 bases are shared with TRBD2. The V gene's germline CDR1 is LGHNT and CDR2 FRNRAP. The CDR3 loop spans 14 amino acids. V dropped 1 base and J dropped 5; count of bases not matched to a gene: 2. CDR3 sequence (DNA): TGTGCTAGTGGTTTGGGACTAGCCGACAATGAGCAGTTCTTC. It translates to CASGLGLADNEQFF. Combining the CDR3 with reference TRBV12-5 and TRBJ2-1 gives the whole variable domain DARVTQTPRHKVTEMGQEVTMRCQPILGHNTVFWYRQTMMQGLELLAYFRNRAPLDDSGMPKDRFSAEMPDATLATLKIQPSEPRDSAVYFCASGLGLADNEQFFGPGTRLTVL.